These T cell receptor beta chains were read from a single sample in a study of neurological immune-mediated disorders. TCRdb ran MiXCR on the 5' RACE reads and lists one entry per CDR3 protein. The data show roughly 90,000 distinct CDR3 sequences, 3% to 4% seen once. The sequenced sample consisted of PBMCs. All receptors derive from a woman between 45 and 65 years old with multiple sclerosis. Both conserved end residues are trimmed from each CDR3. Each record gives: J gene, V gene, CDR3 protein.

TRBJ2-7 | TRBV27 | ASTRRTGAVEQY
TRBJ2-3 | TRBV5-6 | ASSPGTGSTDTQY
TRBJ1-5 | TRBV3-1 | ASSQGGRAQPQH
TRBJ1-6 | TRBV7-2 | ASSIEIYNSPLH
TRBJ1-1 | TRBV4-3 | ASSRIAGEDTEAF
TRBJ1-4 | TRBV12-3/TRBV12-4 | ASSNRGPNEKLF
TRBJ2-5 | TRBV29-1 | SVEDPGSGGETQY
TRBJ2-1 | TRBV20-1 | RAGGQF
TRBJ2-3 | TRBV29-1 | SVEASRSTDTQY
TRBJ2-3 | TRBV20-1 | SARKGGSTDTQY
TRBJ2-3 | TRBV20-1 | SARLETGTDTQY
TRBJ1-5 | TRBV20-1 | SAYGTGAEQPQH
TRBJ2-3 | TRBV20-1 | SARKNRGSDTQY
TRBJ2-3 | TRBV29-1 | SAEDVRGFHTDTQY
TRBJ2-1 | TRBV27 | ASSFWGLAGGYNEQF